This TCR beta chain was observed in a study of identical twins. Overall study findings and caveats: Cross-sectional statistical analysis, not tracking of the same donors, underpinned the conclusions.

Template switching (which added a universal primer site) was used, and cDNA carried unique molecular identifiers. TCRdb recomputed calls from the 5' RACE reads with MiXCR, one row per CDR3 protein. This sample has some 600,000 distinct CDR3 sequences, with 7.1% found just once. The CDR3 extends over 14 amino acids. CDR1 is MNHEY and CDR2 is SVGEGT in the germline V gene. Between the trimmed V and J ends, which lost 6 bases and 1 base, there was a span of 12 bases. A note on this clonotype: Its target is unknown.

These data also formed part of another study, on yellow fever vaccine responses in identical twins. According to that study: It has been reported that, in twins, the vaccine T cell response seemed partly convergent and partly personalized.

Sequencing used PBMCs. The sequence was collected from a woman between 18 and 29 years old in good health. The chain is built from TRBV6-2 or TRBV6-3 and TRBJ2-5; D is possibly TRBD1 (5 bases). CDR3 bases: TGTGCCAGCAGCCTGCAGGGAACCCAAGAGACCCAGTACTTC. Translated, it gives CASSLQGTQETQYF.